The 16 T cell receptor beta chains below all came from one sample that was sequenced in a study of T cells in Graves' hyperthyroidism and ophthalmopathy. Regions amplified from RNA transcripts were the TCR beta CDR3 regions. The primer set for the first-round RT-PCR of the TCR CDR3 was HTBI. TCRdb analysed the multiplex PCR reads with MiXCR anew, one entry per CDR3 protein. The sample holds 700,000 or so distinct CDR3 sequences, 16% seen once. Sequenced: blood. The receptors were gathered from a man aged 18 to 35 with Graves' hyperthyroidism.

This clonotype was seen only a few times. The chain is built from TRBV12-3 or TRBV12-4 and TRBJ2-1, with D perhaps matching TRBD2 (6 bases). This CDR3 comprises 12 residues. The V gene lost 3 bases and the J gene lost 8 bases, with 8 bases spanning the gap. CDR3 coding DNA: TGTGCCAGCAGTTTTATAGCGGATGAGCAGTTCTTC. Protein product: CASSFIADEQFF.

This clonotype was picked up a small number of times. The CDR3 DNA reads TGTGCCACCCGCCGAGGCGGGAGCACCTACGAGCAGTACTTC. Amino acids: CATRRGGSTYEQYF. The gene calls are TRBV7-2 and TRBJ2-7, with TRBD2 identical over 7 bases. With V trimmed by 10 bases and J by 2 bases, 11 bases remained unmatched. The V gene's germline CDR1 is SGHTA and CDR2 FQGNSA. This CDR3 region has 14 residues. The full variable domain, its missing parts supplied by reference TRBV7-2 and TRBJ2-7, is GAGVSQSPSNKVTEKGKDVELRCDPISGHTALYWYRQSLGQGLEFLIYFQGNSAPDKSGLPSDRFSAERTGGSVSTLTIQRTQQEDSAVYLCATRRGGSTYEQYFGPGTRLTVT.

Here the CDR3 DNA reads TGTGCCAGCAGGAAGGTACAGGGTGGGGGTGAGCAGTTCTTC. This codes for CASRKVQGGGEQFF. J is TRBJ2-1 and V is TRBV6-1; maybe TRBD1 (6 bases). Germline values: CDR1 MNHNS, CDR2 SASEGT. V was pared by 6 bases and J by 9 bases, with 18 bases between. The CDR3 sequence is 14 residues long.

The sample holds a few counts of this clonotype. The CDR3 DNA reads as TGCGCCAGCAGCCGGGGAATACAGGTGAACACTGAAGCTTTCTTT. Its translation is CASSRGIQVNTEAFF. The chain is built from TRBV5-1 and TRBJ1-1; possible D gene TRBD1, 5 bases. V was pared by 4 bases and J by 0 bases, with 13 bases between. Germline V lookup: CDR1 SGHRS, CDR2 YFSETQ. This CDR3 has 15 residues.

CDR3 residues: CATRAGVSNQPQHF. CDR3 bases: TGTGCCACCAGAGCAGGAGTCAGCAATCAGCCCCAGCATTTT. The chain employs TRBV2 and TRBJ1-5; D remains unclear. The CDR3 has 14 amino acids. Between the trimmed V and J ends, which lost 10 bases and 1 base, there was a span of 14 bases. CDR1 is SNHLY and CDR2 is FYNNEI in the germline V gene.

This chain joins TRBV9 and TRBJ1-1, with 9 nucleotides matching TRBD1. Germline loops: CDR1 SGDLS, CDR2 YYNGEE. Trimming removed 0 bases from V and 3 bases from J; junction bases left unmatched: 6. The CDR3 length is 16 residues. The CDR3 protein is CASSVGDRGEDTEAFF. The CDR3 DNA sequence: TGTGCCAGCAGCGTAGGTGACAGGGGGGAGGACACTGAAGCTTTCTTT.

Many counts were recorded for this clonotype. CDR3 amino acids: CASSTGLAVAEQYF. CDR3 sequence (DNA): TGTGCCAGCAGTACGGGACTAGCGGTGGCAGAGCAGTACTTC. The chain links TRBV12-3 or TRBV12-4 to TRBJ2-7, with TRBD2 identical over 11 bases. The J segment lost 7 bases and the V segment lost 5 bases, leaving 7 bases of the junction unmatched. This CDR3 is 14 amino acids long.

This clonotype was observed many times. The CDR3 reads CARAGRETQYF. Written as DNA, the CDR3 is TGTGCCAGAGCGGGACGTGAGACCCAGTACTTC. The chain employs TRBV3-1 and TRBJ2-5; 7 bases line up with TRBD2. Germline values: CDR1 LGHDT, CDR2 YNNKEL (reference sequence). The CDR3 contains 11 residues. The V segment lost 9 bases and the J segment 5 bases; nucleotides outside the gene matches: 3.

This clonotype was recorded many times. The chain combines TRBV7-7 with TRBJ2-1; possible D gene TRBD2, 6 bases. In germline, CDR1 is SSHAT, CDR2 FNYEAQ (reference sequence). The CDR3 loop spans 13 amino acids. V lost 1 base and J lost 8, with 9 bases in between. The DNA for the CDR3 is TGTGCCAGCAGCTTAGGTTGGGGGGATGAGCAGTTCTTC. Translated: CASSLGWGDEQFF.

The chain couples TRBV2 to TRBJ2-7, with 9 bases lining up with TRBD2. This CDR3 has 15 residues. With 2 bases clipped from V and 6 bases from J, the junction kept 8 bases outside the gene matches. Germline V gives CDR1 SNHLY, CDR2 FYNNEI. The CDR3 DNA reads TGTGCCAGCAGTGAAAAGCTAGCGGGACTTCCCGAGCAGTACTTC. This encodes CASSEKLAGLPEQYF.

A note on this clonotype: A much larger clone differs by one base, so this may be a read error. This chain joins TRBV7-3 and TRBJ2-7; D is possibly TRBD1 (5 bases). The end of the DNA fits TRBJ2-1 better, so the J call may be wrong. This CDR3 spans 15 amino acids. Per the germline V gene, CDR1 is SGHTA and CDR2 is FQGTGA. CDR3 nucleotides: TGTGCCAGCAGCCCCCAGGGTAGGGGCTTCAATGAGCAGTTCTTC. Protein sequence: CASSPQGRGFNEQFF.

The chain joins TRBV12-3 or TRBV12-4 to TRBJ2-7; the D gene could be TRBD1 or TRBD2 (5 bases each). V lost 8 bases and J 3 bases, leaving 14 bases between the germline ends. The CDR3 loop spans 13 amino acids. The CDR3 DNA sequence: TGTGCCAGCGCCCGGGACGGAATCTACGAGCAGTACTTC. This sequence encodes CASARDGIYEQYF.

A note on this clonotype: The germline gene is not matched at one end of the junction; a read error may be the cause. V and J are TRBV2 and TRBJ2-3; 8 bases fit TRBD2. This CDR3 has 19 residues. CDR1 SNHLY and CDR2 FYNNEI come from the germline V gene. The CDR3: CASLGETGVAGLNTDTLYF. The CDR3 DNA sequence: TGTGCCAGCCTTGGGGAGACGGGTGTAGCGGGACTCAACACAGATACGCTGTATTTT. Full variable domain (missing parts from reference TRBV2 and TRBJ2-3): EPEVTQTPSHQVTQMGQEVILRCVPISNHLYFYWYRQILGQKVEFLVSFYNNEISEKSEIFDDQFSVERPDGSNFTLKIRSTKLEDSAMYFCASLGETGVAGLNTDTLYFGPGTRLTVL.

This clonotype has more than one count but fewer than ten. The chain recombines TRBV2 with TRBJ1-6, with 8 bases identical to TRBD1. This CDR3 region has 15 residues. From germline, CDR1 is SNHLY and CDR2 FYNNEI. The ends lost 4 bases at V and 4 bases at J; junction bases unmatched: 3. This CDR3 reads CASSVRTGYNSPLHF. The CDR3 DNA follows: TGTGCCAGCAGTGTGCGGACAGGGTATAATTCACCCCTCCACTTT.

This chain connects TRBV7-8 to TRBJ2-5; 10 bases agree with TRBD2. Germline V gene lookup returns CDR1 SGHVS and CDR2 FQNEAQ. The V segment lost 0 bases and the J segment 0 bases; nucleotides outside the gene matches: 10. This CDR3 contains 19 residues. This CDR3 is CASSLAWSSGRPYQETQYF. The CDR3, as DNA: TGTGCCAGCAGCTTAGCGTGGTCTAGCGGGAGACCCTACCAAGAGACCCAGTACTTC. The full variable domain, completed using reference TRBV7-8 and TRBJ2-5, is GAGVSQSPRYKVAKRGQDVALRCDPISGHVSLFWYQQALGQGPEFLTYFQNEAQLDKSGLPSDRFFAERPEGSVSTLKIQRTQQEDSAVYLCASSLAWSSGRPYQETQYFGPGTRLLVL.

The J gene is TRBJ2-1, the V gene TRBV10-3, with 13 nucleotides matching TRBD2. CDR3 length: 16 residues. In germline, CDR1 is ENHRY, CDR2 SYGVKD. Trimming took 6 bases from V and 8 from J; bases not matched to a gene: 10. The CDR3 region is CAIRGSGLAGMDEQFF. Here the CDR3 DNA reads TGTGCCATCAGGGGGTCGGGACTAGCGGGGATGGATGAGCAGTTCTTC.